This TCR beta chain is from a study of blood T cells in healthy people across ages. This CDR3 is built from 14 residues. V was cut by 2 bases and J by 5 bases, with 13 bases left in between. The germline CDR1 and CDR2 sequences are DFQATT and SNEGSKA (reference sequence). It was with a sample-barcoded 5' primer and a J-beta primer mix that a second PCR of roughly 7 to 12 cycles was run. TCRdb re-called the 5' RACE reads through MiXCR, storing one row per CDR3 protein. The sample yields approximately 1,700,000 distinct CDR3 sequences, around 42% seen once. In this sample, this clonotype turned up a few times.

The clonotype comes from a human donor in good health. This chain joins TRBV20-1 and TRBJ2-4; D possibly corresponds to TRBD1 (6 bases). The sample taken for sequencing was blood. The CDR3 DNA follows: TGCAGTGCTAGAATCAGGGGCCCTCAAAACATTCAGTACTTC. It encodes CSARIRGPQNIQYF.